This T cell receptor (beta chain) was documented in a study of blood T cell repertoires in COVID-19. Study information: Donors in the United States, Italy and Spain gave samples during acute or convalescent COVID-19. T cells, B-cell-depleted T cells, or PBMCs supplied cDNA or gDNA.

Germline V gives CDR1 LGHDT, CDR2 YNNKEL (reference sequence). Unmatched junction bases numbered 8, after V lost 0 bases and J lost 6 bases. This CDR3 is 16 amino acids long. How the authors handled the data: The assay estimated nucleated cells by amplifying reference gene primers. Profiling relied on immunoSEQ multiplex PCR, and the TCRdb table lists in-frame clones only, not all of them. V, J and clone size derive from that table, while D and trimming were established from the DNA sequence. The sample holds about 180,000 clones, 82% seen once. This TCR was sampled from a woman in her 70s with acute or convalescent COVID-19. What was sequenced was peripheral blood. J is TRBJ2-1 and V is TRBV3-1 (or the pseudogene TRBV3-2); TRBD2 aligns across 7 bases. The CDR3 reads CASSQDLRGVTNEQFF. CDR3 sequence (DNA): TGTGCCAGCAGCCAAGATCTTCGGGGGGTCACCAATGAGCAGTTCTTC.